This TCR beta chain was sequenced during a study of control samples from healthy donors and cancer patients. The V and J ends lost 10 bases and 1 base respectively, with 7 bases between them. This CDR3 has 11 residues. Germline CDR1 reads LNHDA; CDR2 reads SQIVND (reference sequence). Data came from immunoSEQ multiplex PCR; TCRdb stores just in-frame clones and leaves some out. This table has 200,000 to 250,000 clones, 90% to 95% appearing once. Sequenced material: blood. The V gene is TRBV19, the J gene TRBJ1-1; unclear D gene. The clonotype comes from a man aged 50 to 59 in good health. This CDR3 is CATSKNTEAFF. The DNA for the CDR3 is TGTGCCACCTCGAAGAACACTGAAGCTTTCTTT.